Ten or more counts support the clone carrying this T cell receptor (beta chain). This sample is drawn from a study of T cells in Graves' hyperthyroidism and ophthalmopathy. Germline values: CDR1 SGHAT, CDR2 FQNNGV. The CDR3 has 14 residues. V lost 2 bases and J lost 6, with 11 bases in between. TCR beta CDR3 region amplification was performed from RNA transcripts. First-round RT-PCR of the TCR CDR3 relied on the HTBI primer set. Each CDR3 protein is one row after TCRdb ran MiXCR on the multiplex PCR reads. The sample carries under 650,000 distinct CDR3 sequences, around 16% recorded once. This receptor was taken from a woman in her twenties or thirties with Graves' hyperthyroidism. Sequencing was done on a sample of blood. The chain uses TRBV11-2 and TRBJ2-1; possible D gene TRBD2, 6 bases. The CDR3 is CASSLLSGLNEQFF. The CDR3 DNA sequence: TGTGCCAGCAGCTTATTGTCGGGACTCAATGAGCAGTTCTTC.